The 30 T cell receptor beta chains below all came from one sample that was sequenced in a study of blood T cell repertoires in COVID-19. Here immunoSEQ multiplex PCR was the method, and the copy in TCRdb shows in-frame clones only, minus some. Counted here are about 170,000 clones, 83% occurring once; the ten biggest clones make up roughly 1.9%. Sequenced: peripheral blood. The receptors derive from a woman aged 80 or over with acute or convalescent COVID-19.

This clone was picked up one time. This chain links TRBV7-2 with TRBJ2-3, with TRBD2 matching over 7 bases. J was trimmed by 4 bases and V by 5 bases; bases with no gene match: 9. The V gene's germline CDR1 is SGHTA and CDR2 FQGNSA. This CDR3 has 15 amino acids. The CDR3 nucleotides are TGTGCCAGCAGCCCTAGCGGAGAGGGCCCAGATACGCAGTATTTT. Encoded protein: CASSPSGEGPDTQYF.

This rearrangement joins TRBV2 to TRBJ1-5, with 7 nucleotides matching TRBD1. The ends lost 4 bases at V and 0 bases at J; junction bases unmatched: 6. The CDR3 covers 16 residues. Germline CDR1 and CDR2: SNHLY and FYNNEI. The CDR3 region has the DNA TGTGCCAGCAGTGTAGGCAGGGGGTATAGCAATCAGCCCCAGCATTTT. Protein sequence: CASSVGRGYSNQPQHF.

This CDR3 reads CASSLAPTGFSGANVLTF. The CDR3 DNA sequence: TGTGCCAGCAGCTTAGCCCCCACAGGATTCTCTGGGGCCAACGTCCTGACTTTC. The V and J genes are TRBV11-2 and TRBJ2-6, with D maybe TRBD1 (5 bases). Germline CDR1 and CDR2: SGHAT and FQNNGV. The ends were cut back, 1 base at V and 0 bases at J, with 13 bases in the middle. CDR3 length: 18 amino acids.

This chain joins TRBV10-3 and TRBJ1-5; D ambiguous. This CDR3 is 14 amino acids long. Germline V CDR1 and CDR2: ENHRY, SYGVKD. Trimming shortened V by 0 bases and J by 3 bases, and 6 bases separated the two germline ends. CDR3 nucleotide sequence: TGTGCCATCAGTGAGTCCTTTTTCAATCAGCCCCAGCATTTT. It translates to CAISESFFNQPQHF.

This clone was observed a single time. The gene calls are TRBV5-1 and TRBJ2-4; D might be TRBD2 (6 bases). Germline loops: CDR1 SGHRS, CDR2 YFSETQ. This CDR3 region has 12 residues. Trimming removed 2 bases from V and 15 bases from J, with 15 bases in between. The CDR3 region is CASSFKGGHRYF. CDR3 DNA: TGCGCCAGCAGCTTTAAGGGAGGTCATCGGTACTTC.

This clone showed up just a few times. The rearrangement joins TRBV9 to TRBJ2-7; 9 bases are shared with TRBD1. This CDR3 spans 16 amino acids. CDR1 SGDLS and CDR2 YYNGEE come from the germline V gene. V was pared by 4 bases and J by 5 bases, with 13 bases of the junction left unmatched. This CDR3 reads CASSRGQGLLQDEQYF. The CDR3 nucleotides are TGTGCCAGCAGCAGGGGACAGGGACTCCTTCAGGACGAGCAGTACTTC.

This clone has a handful of counts. The chain links TRBV30 to TRBJ2-3; TRBD2 is a possible D gene (6 bases). V was shortened by 1 base and J by 4 bases, with 15 bases between the two germline ends. CDR3 length equals 15 residues. CDR1 is GTSNPN, CDR2 SVGIG, per germline (reference sequence). The chain's CDR3 is CAWSGSGRSPDTQYF. For the CDR3, the DNA is TGTGCCTGGAGTGGTAGCGGTCGGTCTCCAGATACGCAGTATTTT.

This clone showed up just a few times. The rearrangement uses TRBV10-1 and TRBJ2-2; perhaps TRBD2 as D (5 bases). This CDR3 is 18 amino acids long. The V gene lost 2 bases and the J gene lost 1 base, with 17 bases spanning the gap. Germline-derived CDR1 and CDR2 are WNHNN and SYGVQD (reference sequence). CDR3 DNA: TGCGCCAGCAGTGAGCCCGACGGAGCGGAAAGGAACACCGGGGAGCTGTTTTTT. This sequence encodes CASSEPDGAERNTGELFF.

The genes are TRBV30 and TRBJ2-2; maybe TRBD1 (6 bases). CDR1 is GTSNPN and CDR2 is SVGIG in the germline V gene (reference sequence). Between the trimmed V and J ends, which lost 2 bases and 6 bases, there was a span of 16 bases. This CDR3 has 15 amino acids. The CDR3 coding sequence is TGTGCCTGGAGTAGTATAGGGGGTTTTTCCGGGGAGCTGTTTTTT. It translates to CAWSSIGGFSGELFF. Based on the CDR3 plus reference TRBV30 and TRBJ2-2, the full variable domain is SQTIHQWPATLVQPVGSPLSLECTVEGTSNPNLYWYRQAAGRGLQLLFYSVGIGQISSEVPQNLSASRPQDRQFILSSKKLLLSDSGFYLCAWSSIGGFSGELFFGEGSRLTVL.

V usage is TRBV5-6 and J usage is TRBJ1-1; 8 bases fit TRBD1. J gave up 1 base and V 0 bases, and 5 bases lay outside the gene matches. CDR1 is SGHDT, CDR2 YYEEEE, per germline. The CDR3 extends over 16 amino acids. This chain's CDR3 is CASSLAGGGGNTEAFF. DNA for the CDR3: TGTGCCAGCAGCTTGGCAGGGGGCGGAGGGAACACTGAAGCTTTCTTT.

This chain connects TRBV5-1 to TRBJ1-3; D perhaps matches TRBD1 (5 bases). CDR3 size: 16 residues. V shed 4 bases and J shed 2 bases, with 16 bases lying between them. CDR1 SGHRS and CDR2 YFSETQ come from the germline V gene. CDR3 sequence: CASSRQTHATGNTIYF. For the CDR3, the DNA is TGCGCCAGCAGCCGACAGACCCATGCAACTGGAAACACCATATATTTT. The whole variable domain, filled in from reference TRBV5-1 and TRBJ1-3, reads KAGVTQTPRYLIKTRGQQVTLSCSPISGHRSVSWYQQTPGQGLQFLFEYFSETQRNKGNFPGRFSGRQFSNSRSEMNVSTLELGDSALYLCASSRQTHATGNTIYFGEGSWLTVV.

The V gene is TRBV19, the J gene TRBJ2-7; 7 bases match TRBD1. From germline, CDR1 is LNHDA and CDR2 SQIVND (reference sequence). V was clipped by 8 bases and J by 5 bases; unmatched bases: 3. This CDR3 contains 11 residues. This CDR3 is CASEGGDEQYF. CDR3 coding DNA: TGTGCCAGTGAAGGGGGCGACGAGCAGTACTTC.

The chain couples TRBV29-1 to TRBJ2-3, with D hard to call. CDR3 length: 12 residues. Germline V gives CDR1 SQVTM, CDR2 ANQGSEA. Trimming pared 4 bases from V and 6 bases from J, leaving 11 bases between. The CDR3 bases are TGCAGCGTTGTCGTCCTTGGCGATACGCAGTATTTT. As protein: CSVVVLGDTQYF.

This sequence joins TRBV20-1 and TRBJ2-1; 9 bases are shared with TRBD2. CDR3 size: 13 residues. Germline V CDR1 and CDR2: DFQATT, SNEGSKA (reference sequence). After removal of 3 bases from V and 8 bases from J, the junction contained 5 bases not matched to a gene. CDR3 protein: CSASRSGGDEQFF. The CDR3 DNA reads TGCAGTGCTAGTCGTAGCGGGGGCGATGAGCAGTTCTTC.

The rearrangement joins TRBV29-1 to TRBJ2-7; possible D gene TRBD2, 6 bases. V was pared by 4 bases and J by 0 bases, with 16 bases between. This CDR3 spans 15 amino acids. CDR1 SQVTM and CDR2 ANQGSEA come from the germline V gene. CDR3 DNA sequence: TGCAGCGTTGGCGGGGCTCCGCAAAGCTCCTACGAGCAGTACTTC. It translates to CSVGGAPQSSYEQYF.

The CDR3 DNA follows: TGTGCCAGCACCCGGACAGGCAACTACGAGCAGTACTTC. Translation gives CASTRTGNYEQYF. The gene calls are TRBV2 and TRBJ2-7; 7 bases align to TRBD1. Germline V CDR1 and CDR2: SNHLY, FYNNEI. Unmatched junction bases numbered 6, after V lost 7 bases and J lost 3 bases. The CDR3 totals 13 residues.

The chain recombines TRBV11-2 with TRBJ2-2; the D gene is possibly TRBD2 (6 bases). Trimming took 5 bases from V and 3 from J, leaving 16 bases between them. Germline CDR1 and CDR2: SGHAT and FQNNGV. The CDR3 totals 16 residues. CDR3 DNA: TGTGCCAGCAGCCCGACATGGGGGACTTACACCGGGGAGCTGTTTTTT. Amino acid sequence: CASSPTWGTYTGELFF.

The chain links TRBV4-3 to TRBJ2-7, with 11 nucleotides matching TRBD1. Unmatched junction bases numbered 5, after V lost 5 bases and J lost 2 bases. The germline CDR1 and CDR2 sequences are LGHNA and YSLEER. The CDR3 runs to 15 residues. The CDR3, as DNA: TGCGCCAGCAGCGACGCGGGACAGGGGGCCTACGAGCAGTACTTC. Translated: CASSDAGQGAYEQYF.

The rearrangement links TRBV7-2 to TRBJ2-7, with 11 bases lining up with TRBD2. The CDR3 is 18 amino acids. V lost 1 base to trimming and J lost 4 bases; unmatched junction nucleotides: 12. The germline V gene encodes CDR1 SGHTA and CDR2 FQGNSA. CDR3 loop: CASSLVEPSGRLGYEQYF. The CDR3 nucleotides read TGTGCCAGCAGCTTAGTTGAGCCTAGCGGGAGGTTGGGGTACGAGCAGTACTTC.

This clone was observed once. The same CDR3 is also encoded by other DNA sequences in this sample. V gene TRBV7-2 combines with J gene TRBJ2-3; D unresolved. Germline V gene data show CDR1 as SGHTA and CDR2 as FQGNSA. CDR3 length equals 14 residues. The germline V and J ends were trimmed by 0 bases and 6 bases, with 10 bases remaining between them. CDR3 amino acids: CASSLAPGWDTQYF. CDR3 DNA sequence: TGTGCCAGCAGCTTAGCCCCCGGGTGGGATACGCAGTATTTT.

This clone was picked up a small number of times. This chain links TRBV30 with TRBJ2-7, with D possibly matching TRBD1 (5 bases). Germline V gives CDR1 GTSNPN, CDR2 SVGIG (reference sequence). This CDR3 has 13 amino acids. The V end lost 0 bases, the J end lost 5 bases, and 11 bases lay between the germline ends. CDR3 DNA: TGTGCCTGGAGTGTGCGGCAGGGCGACGAGCAGTACTTC. Translation gives CAWSVRQGDEQYF.

This rearrangement joins TRBV4-3 to TRBJ2-5; maybe TRBD1 (6 bases). This CDR3 is 15 amino acids long. Germline V CDR1 and CDR2: LGHNA, YSLEER. V lost 0 bases and J 2 bases, leaving 10 bases between the germline ends. CDR3 nucleotide sequence: TGCGCCAGCAGCCAAGAAGGCAGGGGACAAGAGACCCAGTACTTC. It translates to CASSQEGRGQETQYF.

This clone has only one observation. The V call is TRBV19, the J call TRBJ1-1, with TRBD1 as a possible D gene (6 bases). Germline V gene data show CDR1 as LNHDA and CDR2 as SQIVND (reference sequence). The CDR3 contains 13 residues. Trimming cost V 5 bases and J 4 bases, with 11 bases left between them. Here the CDR3 reads CASSQKGGTEAFF. CDR3 DNA sequence: TGTGCCAGTAGTCAAAAAGGGGGCACTGAAGCTTTCTTT.

This clone was seen just once. The rearrangement links TRBV6-5 to TRBJ2-1, with D possibly matching TRBD2 (7 bases). Germline CDR1 MNHEY, CDR2 SVGAGI. This CDR3 is built from 15 residues. V lost 3 bases and J 8 bases, leaving 17 bases between the germline ends. Here the CDR3 DNA reads TGTGCCAGCAGTTATCCTGCGGGGGCGGCGGATGAGCAGTTCTTC. Amino acid sequence: CASSYPAGAADEQFF.

The chain has TRBV3-1 (or the pseudogene TRBV3-2) and TRBJ1-5, with D hard to call. V lost 1 base and J lost 4, with 11 bases in between. Germline V gene sequence: CDR1 LGHDT, CDR2 YNNKEL (reference sequence). The CDR3 is 15 amino acids. CDR3 loop: CASSQGLTENQPQHF. The CDR3 DNA follows: TGTGCCAGCAGCCAAGGTTTAACCGAGAATCAGCCCCAGCATTTT.

The rearrangement uses TRBV7-9 and TRBJ2-2, with TRBD2 as a possible D gene (6 bases). This CDR3 has 15 residues. Trimming took 6 bases from V and 0 from J, leaving 11 bases between them. CDR1 and CDR2 (germline): SEHNR, FQNEAQ (reference sequence). The CDR3 sequence is CASSYSGANTGELFF. As DNA, the CDR3 is TGTGCCAGCAGTTACTCGGGAGCGAACACCGGGGAGCTGTTTTTT. The entire variable domain, with the rest obtained from reference TRBV7-9 and TRBJ2-2, is as follows: DTGVSQNPRHKITKRGQNVTFRCDPISEHNRLYWYRQTLGQGPEFLTYFQNEAQLEKSRLLSDRFSAERPKGSFSTLEIQRTEQGDSAMYLCASSYSGANTGELFFGEGSRLTVL.

The V call is TRBV24-1, the J call TRBJ2-1, with no clear D. The CDR3 covers 12 residues. Trimming shortened V by 3 bases and J by 7 bases, and 6 bases separated the two germline ends. Germline assignment: CDR1 KGHDR and CDR2 SFDVKD. CDR3 residues: CATSDRLNEQFF. Here the CDR3 DNA reads TGTGCCACCAGTGATCGGTTGAATGAGCAGTTCTTC.

This clone occurred once. The CDR3: CASSLTERNTIYF. DNA for the CDR3: TGTGCCAGCAGTTTGACAGAGAGAAACACCATATATTTT. The chain carries TRBV12-3 or TRBV12-4 and TRBJ1-3; possibly TRBD1 for D (5 bases). V was cut by 3 bases and J by 5 bases, with 8 bases left in between. CDR3 length equals 13 residues.

The rearrangement joins TRBV11-1 to TRBJ2-5, with 8 bases matching TRBD2. Germline assignment: CDR1 SGHAT and CDR2 FQDESV (reference sequence). The CDR3 has 15 residues. After removal of 6 bases from V and 5 bases from J, the junction contained 11 bases not matched to a gene. DNA for the CDR3: TGTGCCAGCAGAGCGGCGGGGGGCCAGTACGAGACCCAGTACTTC. It translates to CASRAAGGQYETQYF.

The CDR3 bases are TGTGCCAGCAGCTTCCGAGCGGGGGACTATGGCTACACCTTC. Translated: CASSFRAGDYGYTF. The V gene is TRBV7-2, the J gene TRBJ1-2, with a tentative D call TRBD1 (5 bases). Germline values: CDR1 SGHTA, CDR2 FQGNSA. V dropped 3 bases and J dropped 3 bases, with 11 bases sitting between them. This CDR3 has 14 amino acids.